One sample yielded the 9 T cell receptor beta chains listed below, sequenced in a study of T-cell reconstitution after alpha-beta-depleted transplantation in children. The authors prepared the TCRbeta library with unique molecular identifiers. TCRdb recomputed calls from the PCR reads with MiXCR, one row per CDR3 protein. This sample has around 87,000 distinct CDR3 sequences, with roughly 8% found just once. The sample in question was PBMCs from the stem cell graft donor, obtained from the stem cell graft. These receptors all stem from a human donor who donated a stem cell graft to a child with congenital amegakaryocytic thrombocytopenia.

This clonotype was found many times. V gene TRBV20-1 combines with J gene TRBJ2-3; 7 positions agree with TRBD2. This CDR3 has 16 residues. J gave up 6 bases and V 3 bases, and 15 bases lay outside the gene matches. Germline-derived CDR1 and CDR2 are DFQATT and SNEGSKA (reference sequence). This CDR3 reads CSASDPAGGGLDTQYF. CDR3 sequence (DNA): TGCAGTGCTAGCGACCCGGCTGGGGGGGGATTGGATACGCAGTATTTT.

This clonotype appeared many times. The rearrangement joins TRBV5-5 to TRBJ2-1; 9 bases agree with TRBD2. The germline V gene has CDR1 SGHKS and CDR2 YYEKEE (reference sequence). The CDR3 contains 15 residues. Trimming took 2 bases from V and 6 from J; bases not matched to a gene: 6. The CDR3 loop reads CASSFRLAGSNEQFF. The CDR3, as DNA: TGTGCCAGCAGCTTTCGGCTAGCGGGAAGCAATGAGCAGTTCTTC.

This clonotype occurred many times. This chain connects TRBV5-1 to TRBJ2-6; D may match TRBD1 or TRBD2 (6 bases each). V gave up 4 bases and J gave up 0 bases, with 11 bases separating them. This CDR3 is built from 16 residues. CDR1 is SGHRS, CDR2 YFSETQ, per germline. CDR3 sequence reads: CASSVGGLSGANVLTF. CDR3 coding DNA: TGCGCCAGCAGCGTTGGGGGGCTCTCTGGGGCCAACGTCCTGACTTTC.

Many counts were recorded for this clonotype. The chain recombines TRBV5-1 with TRBJ2-7; D may correspond to TRBD1 or TRBD2 (7 bases each). The CDR3 loop spans 15 amino acids. V lost 0 bases, J lost 3 bases, and 13 bases lay in between. CDR1 is SGHRS and CDR2 is YFSETQ in the germline V gene. CDR3 coding DNA: TGCGCCAGCAGCTTGGTCAGGGGGGGCGTCTACGAGCAGTACTTC. Translation gives CASSLVRGGVYEQYF.

The chain joins TRBV30 to TRBJ1-2, with unresolved D. This CDR3 spans 16 amino acids. Trimming removed 0 bases at V and 4 bases at J, with 18 bases between. From germline, CDR1 is GTSNPN and CDR2 SVGIG (reference sequence). The CDR3, as DNA: TGTGCCTGGAGTGTCGGTCGGTCCCTCAGGAGCTATGGCTACACCTTC. It codes for CAWSVGRSLRSYGYTF. Full variable domain (missing parts from reference TRBV30 and TRBJ1-2): SQTIHQWPATLVQPVGSPLSLECTVEGTSNPNLYWYRQAAGRGLQLLFYSVGIGQISSEVPQNLSASRPQDRQFILSSKKLLLSDSGFYLCAWSVGRSLRSYGYTFGSGTRLTVV.

This clonotype was seen at least ten times. V and J are TRBV20-1 and TRBJ2-7, with 9 bases aligning to TRBD1. The V gene's germline CDR1 is DFQATT and CDR2 SNEGSKA (reference sequence). With 0 bases clipped from V and 3 bases from J, the junction kept 3 bases outside the gene matches. The CDR3 runs 14 residues. The CDR3 reads CSAREDRGFYEQYF. The CDR3 coding sequence is TGCAGTGCTAGAGAGGACAGGGGATTCTACGAGCAGTACTTC.

This clonotype was seen at least ten times. CDR3 bases: TGTGCCAGCAGAACAACTACGGGGGCAAGGCAGTATTTT. Encoded protein: CASRTTTGARQYF. This chain uses TRBV12-3 or TRBV12-4 with TRBJ2-3; the D call may be TRBD1 or TRBD2 (6 bases each). CDR3 size: 13 residues. V dropped 6 bases and J dropped 11 bases, with 18 bases sitting between them.

Concerning this clonotype itself: This clone may be a read error of a much larger clone one base away. The chain couples TRBV7-9 to TRBJ2-3; tentative D call: TRBD1 (6 bases). V dropped 5 bases and J dropped 4 bases, with 13 bases sitting between them. Germline CDR1 and CDR2: SEHNR and FQNEAQ (reference sequence). This CDR3 region has 14 residues. For the CDR3, the DNA is TGTGCCAGCAGCCCAGGGGTACTCGCAGATACGCAGTATTTT. Amino acid sequence: CASSPGVLADTQYF.

In this sample, this clonotype turned up many times. The chain joins TRBV20-1 to TRBJ2-7, with 7 bases identical to TRBD1. This CDR3 is 11 amino acids long. CDR1 is DFQATT and CDR2 is SNEGSKA in the germline V gene (reference sequence). Germline trimming cut 7 bases from V and 4 bases from J; bases unmatched to any gene: 4. The CDR3 sequence is CSVDRAYEQYF. Written as DNA, the CDR3 is TGCAGTGTAGACAGGGCTTACGAGCAGTACTTC.